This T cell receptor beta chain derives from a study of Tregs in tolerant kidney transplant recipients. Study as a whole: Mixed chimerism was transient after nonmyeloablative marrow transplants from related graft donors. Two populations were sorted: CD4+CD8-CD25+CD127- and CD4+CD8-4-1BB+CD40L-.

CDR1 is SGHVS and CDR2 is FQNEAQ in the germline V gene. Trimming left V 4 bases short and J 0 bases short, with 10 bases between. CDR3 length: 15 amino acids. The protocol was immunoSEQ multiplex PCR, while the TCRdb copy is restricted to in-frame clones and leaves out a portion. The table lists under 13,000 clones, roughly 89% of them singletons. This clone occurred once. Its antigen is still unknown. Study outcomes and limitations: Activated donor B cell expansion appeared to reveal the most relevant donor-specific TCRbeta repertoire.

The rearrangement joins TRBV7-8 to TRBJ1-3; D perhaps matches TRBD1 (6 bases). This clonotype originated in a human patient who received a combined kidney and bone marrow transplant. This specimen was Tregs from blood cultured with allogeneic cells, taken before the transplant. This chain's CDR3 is CASSSGQSSGNTIYF. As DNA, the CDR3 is TGTGCCAGCAGCTCCGGACAGAGCTCTGGAAACACCATATATTTT.